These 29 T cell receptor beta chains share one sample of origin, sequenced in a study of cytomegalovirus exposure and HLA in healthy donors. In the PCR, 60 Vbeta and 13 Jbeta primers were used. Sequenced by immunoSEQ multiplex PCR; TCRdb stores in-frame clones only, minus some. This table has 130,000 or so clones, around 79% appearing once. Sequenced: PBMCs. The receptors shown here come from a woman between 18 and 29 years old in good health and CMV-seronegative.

For the CDR3, the DNA is TGTGCCAGCAGTGGCCGGGGGTTGGGCTATGGCTACACCTTC. Its protein product is CASSGRGLGYGYTF. This chain links TRBV5-6 with TRBJ1-2, with D possibly being TRBD1 (5 bases). With 5 bases removed from V and 4 bases from J, the gap between germline ends came to 15 bases. Germline values: CDR1 SGHDT, CDR2 YYEEEE. The CDR3 has 14 residues.

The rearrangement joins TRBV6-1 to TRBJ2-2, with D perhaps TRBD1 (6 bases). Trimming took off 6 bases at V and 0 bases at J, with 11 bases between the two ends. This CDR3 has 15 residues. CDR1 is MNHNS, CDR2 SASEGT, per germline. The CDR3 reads CASRPPGANTGELFF. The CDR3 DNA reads TGTGCCAGCAGACCTCCAGGGGCGAACACCGGGGAGCTGTTTTTT.

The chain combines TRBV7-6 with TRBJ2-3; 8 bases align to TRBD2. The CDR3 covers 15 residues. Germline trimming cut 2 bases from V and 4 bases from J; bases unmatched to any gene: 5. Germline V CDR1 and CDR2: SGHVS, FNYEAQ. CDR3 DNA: TGTGCCAGCAGCTTATTAAGCGGGGGTTCAGATACGCAGTATTTT. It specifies CASSLLSGGSDTQYF. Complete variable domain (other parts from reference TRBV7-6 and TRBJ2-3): GAGVSQSPRYKVTKRGQDVALRCDPISGHVSLYWYRQALGQGPEFLTYFNYEAQQDKSGLPNDRFSAERPEGSISTLTIQRTEQRDSAMYRCASSLLSGGSDTQYFGPGTRLTVL.

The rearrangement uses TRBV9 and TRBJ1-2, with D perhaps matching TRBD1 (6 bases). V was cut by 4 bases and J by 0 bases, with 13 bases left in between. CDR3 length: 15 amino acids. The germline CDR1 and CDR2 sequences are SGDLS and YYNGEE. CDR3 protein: CASSNQGIPNYGYTF. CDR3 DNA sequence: TGTGCCAGCAGCAACCAGGGGATTCCTAACTATGGCTACACCTTC. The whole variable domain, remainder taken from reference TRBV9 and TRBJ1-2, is DSGVTQTPKHLITATGQRVTLRCSPRSGDLSVYWYQQSLDQGLQFLIQYYNGEERAKGNILERFSAQQFPDLHSELNLSSLELGDSALYFCASSNQGIPNYGYTFGSGTRLTVV.

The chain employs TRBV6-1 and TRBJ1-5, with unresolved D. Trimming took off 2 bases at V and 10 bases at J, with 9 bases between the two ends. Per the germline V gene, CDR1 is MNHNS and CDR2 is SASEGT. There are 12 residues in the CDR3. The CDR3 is CASSEISNPQHF. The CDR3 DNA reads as TGTGCCAGCAGTGAAATTAGTAATCCCCAGCATTTT.

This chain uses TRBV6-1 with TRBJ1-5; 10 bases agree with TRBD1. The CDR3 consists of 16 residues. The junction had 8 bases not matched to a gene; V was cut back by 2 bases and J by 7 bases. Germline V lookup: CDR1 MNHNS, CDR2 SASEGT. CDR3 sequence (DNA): TGTGCCAGCAGTGAAAGGGACAGGGGTTTTAGACAGCCCCAGCATTTT. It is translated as CASSERDRGFRQPQHF.

CDR3 DNA: TGTGCCAGCTCCCTTCTCCCAAGCGGTGAAAAACTGTTTTTT. Protein product: CASSLLPSGEKLFF. The V gene is TRBV18, the J gene TRBJ1-4; D not certain. Per germline, CDR1 KGHSH and CDR2 LQKENI. CDR3 size: 14 residues. Trimming pared 6 bases from V and 7 bases from J, leaving 15 bases between.

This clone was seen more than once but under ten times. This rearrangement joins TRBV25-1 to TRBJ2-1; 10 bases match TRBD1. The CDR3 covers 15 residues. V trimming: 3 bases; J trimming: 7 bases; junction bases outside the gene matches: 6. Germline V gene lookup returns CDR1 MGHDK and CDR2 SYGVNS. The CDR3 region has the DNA TGTGCCAGCAGTGAGCAGACAGGGGGCCTTAATGAGCAGTTCTTC. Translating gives CASSEQTGGLNEQFF.

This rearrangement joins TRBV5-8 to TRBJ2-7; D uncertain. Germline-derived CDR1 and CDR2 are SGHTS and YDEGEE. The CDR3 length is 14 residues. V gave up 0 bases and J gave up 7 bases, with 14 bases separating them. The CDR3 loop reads CASSLEAGVREQYF. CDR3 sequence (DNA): TGTGCCAGCAGCTTGGAAGCCGGTGTACGGGAGCAGTACTTC.

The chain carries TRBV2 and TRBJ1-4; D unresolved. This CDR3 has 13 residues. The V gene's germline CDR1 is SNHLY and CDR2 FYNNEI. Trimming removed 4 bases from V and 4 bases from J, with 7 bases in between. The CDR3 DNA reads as TGTGCCAGCAGTGTACAGTTTAATGAAAAACTGTTTTTT. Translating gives CASSVQFNEKLFF.

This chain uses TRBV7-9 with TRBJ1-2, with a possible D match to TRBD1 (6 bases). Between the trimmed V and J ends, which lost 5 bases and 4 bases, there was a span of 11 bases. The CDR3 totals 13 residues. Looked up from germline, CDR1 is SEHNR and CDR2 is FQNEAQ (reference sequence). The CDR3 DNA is TGTGCCAGCAGCCCCCAGGGGAGCTATGGCTACACCTTC. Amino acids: CASSPQGSYGYTF.

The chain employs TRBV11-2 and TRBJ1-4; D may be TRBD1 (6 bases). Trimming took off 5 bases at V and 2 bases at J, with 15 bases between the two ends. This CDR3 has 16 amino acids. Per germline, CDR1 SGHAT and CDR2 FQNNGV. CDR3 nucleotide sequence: TGTGCCAGCAGCACAACAGGGTTAAGGACTAATGAAAAACTGTTTTTT. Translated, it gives CASSTTGLRTNEKLFF.

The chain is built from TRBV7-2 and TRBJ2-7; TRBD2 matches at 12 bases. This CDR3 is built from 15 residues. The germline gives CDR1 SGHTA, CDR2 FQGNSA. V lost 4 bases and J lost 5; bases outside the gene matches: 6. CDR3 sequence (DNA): TGTGCCAGCAGCTGGTCTAGCGGGGGGGCCCACGAGCAGTACTTC. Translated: CASSWSSGGAHEQYF.

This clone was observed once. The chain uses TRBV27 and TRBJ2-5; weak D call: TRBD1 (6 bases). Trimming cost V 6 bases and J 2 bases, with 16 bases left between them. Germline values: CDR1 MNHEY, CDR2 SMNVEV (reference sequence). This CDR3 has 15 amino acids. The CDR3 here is CASSQRGTGQETQYF. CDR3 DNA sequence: TGTGCCAGCAGCCAAAGGGGGACGGGGCAAGAGACCCAGTACTTC.

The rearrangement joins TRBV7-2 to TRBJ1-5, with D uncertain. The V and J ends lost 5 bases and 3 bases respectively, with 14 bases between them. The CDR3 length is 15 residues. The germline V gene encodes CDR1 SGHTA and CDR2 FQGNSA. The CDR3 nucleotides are TGTGCCAGCAGCGCCACACCTCTCCACAATCAGCCCCAGCATTTT. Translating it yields CASSATPLHNQPQHF.

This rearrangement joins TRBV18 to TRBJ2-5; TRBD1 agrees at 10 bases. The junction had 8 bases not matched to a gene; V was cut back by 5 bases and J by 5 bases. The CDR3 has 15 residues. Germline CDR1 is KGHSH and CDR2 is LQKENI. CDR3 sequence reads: CASSADRGQWETQYF. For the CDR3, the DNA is TGTGCCAGCTCAGCCGACAGGGGGCAATGGGAGACCCAGTACTTC.

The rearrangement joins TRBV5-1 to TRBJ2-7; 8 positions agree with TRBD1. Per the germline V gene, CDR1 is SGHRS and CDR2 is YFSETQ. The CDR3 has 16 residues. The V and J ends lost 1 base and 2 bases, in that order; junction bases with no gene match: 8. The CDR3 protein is CASSLFPETGAYEQYF. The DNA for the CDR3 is TGCGCCAGCAGCTTGTTTCCCGAGACAGGGGCCTACGAGCAGTACTTC.

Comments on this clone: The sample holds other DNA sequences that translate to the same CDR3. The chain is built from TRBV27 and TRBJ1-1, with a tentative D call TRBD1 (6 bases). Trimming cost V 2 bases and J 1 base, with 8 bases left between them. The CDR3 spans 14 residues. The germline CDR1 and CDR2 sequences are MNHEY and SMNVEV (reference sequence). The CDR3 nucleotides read TGTGCCAGCAGTTTACTGGGACAGAACACTGAAGCTTTCTTT. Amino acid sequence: CASSLLGQNTEAFF.

The CDR3 region is CASSWGELGYGYTF. In DNA form, the CDR3 reads TGTGCCAGCAGTTGGGGGGAACTGGGCTATGGCTACACCTTC. The chain carries TRBV6-5 and TRBJ1-2; D possibly corresponds to TRBD1 (5 bases). CDR3 length: 14 amino acids. V was cut by 4 bases and J by 4 bases, with 13 bases left in between. CDR1 is MNHEY and CDR2 is SVGAGI in the germline V gene.

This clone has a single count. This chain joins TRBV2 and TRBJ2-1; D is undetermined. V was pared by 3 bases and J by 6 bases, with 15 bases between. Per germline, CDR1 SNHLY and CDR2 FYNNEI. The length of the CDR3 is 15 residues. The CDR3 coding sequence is TGTGCCAGCAGTGACCAGCTAGGTAAGATCAATGAGCAGTTCTTC. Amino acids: CASSDQLGKINEQFF.

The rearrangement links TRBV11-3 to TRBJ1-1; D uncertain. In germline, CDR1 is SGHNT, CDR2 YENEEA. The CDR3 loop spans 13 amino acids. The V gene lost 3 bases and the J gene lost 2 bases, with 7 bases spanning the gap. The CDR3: CASSLTQNTEAFF. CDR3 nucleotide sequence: TGTGCCAGCAGCTTGACACAAAACACTGAAGCTTTCTTT. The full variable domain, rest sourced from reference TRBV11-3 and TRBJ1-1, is EAGVVQSPRYKIIEKKQPVAFWCNPISGHNTLYWYLQNLGQGPELLIRYENEEAVDDSQLPKDRFSAERLKGVDSTLKIQPAELGDSAVYLCASSLTQNTEAFFGQGTRLTVV.

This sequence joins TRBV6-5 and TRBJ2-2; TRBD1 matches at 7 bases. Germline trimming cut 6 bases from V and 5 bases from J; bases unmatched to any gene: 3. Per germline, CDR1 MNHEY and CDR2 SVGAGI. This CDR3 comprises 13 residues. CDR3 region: CASSLQGTGELFF. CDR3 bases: TGTGCCAGCAGCCTACAGGGGACCGGGGAGCTGTTTTTT.

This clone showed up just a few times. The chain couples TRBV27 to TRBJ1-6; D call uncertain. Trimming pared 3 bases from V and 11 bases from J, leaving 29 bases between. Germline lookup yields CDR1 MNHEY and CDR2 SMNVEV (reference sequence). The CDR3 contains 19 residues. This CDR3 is CASSFLRILAQGMKPPLHF. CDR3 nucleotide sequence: TGTGCCAGCAGTTTCCTTCGGATTCTAGCCCAAGGTATGAAGCCACCCCTCCACTTT.

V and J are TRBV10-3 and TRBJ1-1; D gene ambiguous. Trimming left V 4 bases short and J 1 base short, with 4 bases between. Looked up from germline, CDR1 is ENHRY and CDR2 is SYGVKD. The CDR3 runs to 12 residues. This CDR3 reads CAISGGNTEAFF. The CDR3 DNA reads TGTGCCATCAGTGGCGGGAACACTGAAGCTTTCTTT.

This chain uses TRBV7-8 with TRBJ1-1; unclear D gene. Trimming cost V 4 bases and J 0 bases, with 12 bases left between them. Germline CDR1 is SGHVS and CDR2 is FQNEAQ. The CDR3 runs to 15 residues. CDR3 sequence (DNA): TGTGCCAGCAGCTATCAGACAACTTTGAACACTGAAGCTTTCTTT. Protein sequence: CASSYQTTLNTEAFF.

The chain's CDR3 is CASSLDGRGTEAFF. The DNA for the CDR3 is TGTGCCAGCAGCTTAGATGGGAGAGGCACTGAAGCTTTCTTT. The genes are TRBV11-2 and TRBJ1-1; no firm D call. CDR1 is SGHAT and CDR2 is FQNNGV in the germline V gene. This CDR3 spans 14 amino acids. V gave up 0 bases and J gave up 4 bases, with 9 bases separating them.

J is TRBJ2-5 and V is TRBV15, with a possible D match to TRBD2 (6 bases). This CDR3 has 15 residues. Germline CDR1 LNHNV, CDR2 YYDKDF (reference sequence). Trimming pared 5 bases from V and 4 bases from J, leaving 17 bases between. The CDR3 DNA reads TGTGCCACCAGCCGGCTGGGGGGTTGGGGAGAGACCCAGTACTTC. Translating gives CATSRLGGWGETQYF.

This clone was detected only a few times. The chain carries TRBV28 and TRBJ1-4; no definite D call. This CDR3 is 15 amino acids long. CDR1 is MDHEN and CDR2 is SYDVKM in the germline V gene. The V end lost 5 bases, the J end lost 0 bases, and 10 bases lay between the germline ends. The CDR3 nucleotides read TGTGCCAGCAGTGTCCCCGGGGCAACTAATGAAAAACTGTTTTTT. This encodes CASSVPGATNEKLFF.

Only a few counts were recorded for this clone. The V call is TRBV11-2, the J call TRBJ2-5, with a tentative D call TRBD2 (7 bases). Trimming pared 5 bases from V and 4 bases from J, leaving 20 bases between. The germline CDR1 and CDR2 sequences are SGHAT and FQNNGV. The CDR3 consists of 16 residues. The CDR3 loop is CASSPGGGAVGETQYF. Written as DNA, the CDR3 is TGTGCCAGCAGCCCCGGTGGGGGGGCGGTTGGAGAGACCCAGTACTTC.